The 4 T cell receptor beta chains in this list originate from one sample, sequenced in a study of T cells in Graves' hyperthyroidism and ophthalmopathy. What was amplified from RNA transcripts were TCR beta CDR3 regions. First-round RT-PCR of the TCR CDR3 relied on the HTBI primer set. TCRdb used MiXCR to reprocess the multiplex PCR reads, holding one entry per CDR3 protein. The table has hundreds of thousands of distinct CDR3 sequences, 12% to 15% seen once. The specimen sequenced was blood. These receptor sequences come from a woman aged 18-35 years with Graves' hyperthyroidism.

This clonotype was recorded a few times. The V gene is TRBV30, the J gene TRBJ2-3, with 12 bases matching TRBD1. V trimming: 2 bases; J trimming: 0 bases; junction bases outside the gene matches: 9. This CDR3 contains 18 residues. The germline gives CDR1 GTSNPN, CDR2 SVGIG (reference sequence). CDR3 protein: CAWSMGTGGFRSTDTQYF. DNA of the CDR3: TGTGCCTGGAGTATGGGGACAGGGGGCTTTCGAAGCACAGATACGCAGTATTTT.

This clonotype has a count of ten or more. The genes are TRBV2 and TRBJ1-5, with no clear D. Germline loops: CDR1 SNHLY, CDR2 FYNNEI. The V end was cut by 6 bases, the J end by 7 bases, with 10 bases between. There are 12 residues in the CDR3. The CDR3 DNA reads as TGTGCCAGCAGCAGTGGATGGCAGCCCCAGCATTTT. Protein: CASSSGWQPQHF.

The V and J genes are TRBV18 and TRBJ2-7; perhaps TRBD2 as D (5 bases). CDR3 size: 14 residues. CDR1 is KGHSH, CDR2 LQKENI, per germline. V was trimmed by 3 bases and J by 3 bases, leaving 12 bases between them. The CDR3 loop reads CASSPSGNYYEQYF. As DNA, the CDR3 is TGTGCCAGCTCACCGAGCGGAAATTACTACGAGCAGTACTTC.

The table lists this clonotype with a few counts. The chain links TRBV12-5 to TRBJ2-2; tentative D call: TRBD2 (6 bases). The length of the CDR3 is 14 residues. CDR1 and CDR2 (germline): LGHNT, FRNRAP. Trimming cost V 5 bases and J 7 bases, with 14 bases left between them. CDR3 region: CASGGGEFHGELFF. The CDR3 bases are TGTGCTAGTGGTGGCGGGGAGTTTCACGGGGAGCTGTTTTTT.